Below are 26 T cell receptor beta chains sequenced from a single sample in a study of vaccination and CD4 T cells after COVID-19. Sequenced with the Oncomine TCR Beta short-read assay was DNA taken from cultured CD4+ T cells. TCRdb reanalysed the PCR reads using MiXCR and keeps one entry per CDR3 protein. The sample holds 20,000 to 30,000 distinct CDR3 sequences, approximately 50% seen once. Indicated treatment: roughly nine-day PBMC culture with coronavirus spike peptide pools or control peptides (ViraFEST assay). Their cognate antigens are unknown. Specimen: CD4+ T cells from blood, cultured in vitro, collected before SARS-CoV-2 vaccination. All receptors come from a human donor who received a COVID-19 vaccine.

The chain carries TRBV2 and TRBJ2-3; D remains unclear. This CDR3 is 14 amino acids long. Per the germline V gene, CDR1 is SNHLY and CDR2 is FYNNEI. Trimming stripped 1 base from V and 1 base from J, with 6 bases between. The CDR3 DNA sequence: TGTGCCAGCAGTGAAGAAGGAGGCACAGATACGCAGTATTTT. Translated: CASSEEGGTDTQYF.

The chain couples TRBV29-1 to TRBJ2-7; D is uncertain. Germline CDR1 reads SQVTM; CDR2 reads ANQGSEA. Trimming left V 4 bases short and J 4 bases short, with 8 bases between. The CDR3 is 11 residues long. CDR3 nucleotides: TGCAGCGTTGGTTCGGTATACGAGCAGTACTTC. It codes for CSVGSVYEQYF.

The chain carries TRBV25-1 and TRBJ1-5; maybe TRBD1 (6 bases). This CDR3 is built from 13 residues. V was trimmed by 8 bases and J by 4 bases, leaving 12 bases between them. Germline-derived CDR1 and CDR2 are MGHDK and SYGVNS. The CDR3 region is CASSEGGNQPQHF. In nucleotides, the CDR3 is TGTGCCAGCTCCGAGGGGGGAAATCAGCCCCAGCATTTT.

A few counts support this clonotype. V and J are TRBV7-8 and TRBJ1-1, with TRBD1 identical over 12 bases. The length of the CDR3 is 19 residues. Trimming at V came to 6 bases and at J to 4 bases, leaving 18 bases not matched to a gene. CDR1 is SGHVS and CDR2 is FQNEAQ in the germline V gene. The CDR3 DNA reads TGTGCCAGCAGACGAACCCGGGACAGGGGGCTGCGAGATATCACTGAAGCTTTCTTT. It is translated as CASRRTRDRGLRDITEAFF.

This chain uses TRBV10-3 with TRBJ2-3; D may be TRBD1 (5 bases). The CDR3 has 16 residues. The ends were cut back, 3 bases at V and 1 base at J, with 14 bases in the middle. CDR1 is ENHRY and CDR2 is SYGVKD in the germline V gene. CDR3 amino acids: CAISETGFRGTDTQYF. The CDR3 bases are TGTGCCATCAGTGAAACAGGCTTCCGGGGCACAGATACGCAGTATTTT.

The chain couples TRBV6-4 to TRBJ1-2, with D hard to call. The germline CDR1 and CDR2 sequences are MRHNA and SNTAGT. The CDR3 is 11 amino acids. Deletions cut 5 bases from V and 4 bases from J, with 5 bases between. CDR3 residues: CASSKVYGYTF. The DNA of the CDR3 is TGTGCCAGCAGTAAGGTCTATGGCTACACCTTC.

The chain carries TRBV12-3 or TRBV12-4 and TRBJ1-2; possible D gene TRBD1, 5 bases. The CDR3 runs 13 residues. Trimming left V 7 bases short and J 7 bases short, with 16 bases between. CDR3 sequence: CASTFLQEGGYTF. Here the CDR3 DNA reads TGTGCCAGCACCTTCTTACAGGAGGGTGGCTACACCTTC.

The chain uses TRBV6-7 and TRBJ1-6; a possible D gene is TRBD1 (6 bases). TRBV6-7 is an ORF; its function is uncertain. The CDR3 runs to 17 residues. Trimming stripped 6 bases from V and 8 bases from J, with 23 bases between. Here the CDR3 DNA reads TGTGCCAGCAGCAGCTGGTTTGCGGGGGCGATAGATTCACCCCTCCACTTT. Encoded protein: CASSSWFAGAIDSPLHF.

This clonotype was observed a handful of times. The chain has TRBV19 and TRBJ1-1; 9 bases line up with TRBD1. Per the germline V gene, CDR1 is LNHDA and CDR2 is SQIVND (reference sequence). CDR3 size: 13 residues. Trimming removed 3 bases from V and 10 bases from J; junction bases left unmatched: 6. The CDR3 loop is CASSMGQGIGAFF. As DNA, the CDR3 is TGTGCCAGTAGTATGGGACAGGGTATCGGAGCTTTCTTT.

The J gene is TRBJ1-2, the V gene TRBV27; TRBD1 agrees at 8 bases. J lost 4 bases, V lost 4 bases, and 5 bases had no gene match. CDR3 length: 14 amino acids. Germline CDR1 and CDR2: MNHEY and SMNVEV (reference sequence). The CDR3 here is CASSSDRVSYGYTF. CDR3 nucleotides: TGTGCCAGCAGTTCGGACAGGGTCTCCTATGGCTACACCTTC.

J is TRBJ1-5 and V is TRBV11-2; no firm D call. Deletions cut 2 bases from V and 6 bases from J, with 11 bases between. The CDR3 sequence is 14 residues long. Germline V gives CDR1 SGHAT, CDR2 FQNNGV. Written as DNA, the CDR3 is TGTGCCAGCAGCTTAAACTATGTCGGTCAGCCCCAGCATTTT. Its protein is CASSLNYVGQPQHF.

This clonotype has more than one count but fewer than ten. The V and J genes are TRBV7-7 and TRBJ2-5; unclear D gene. The germline V gene has CDR1 SSHAT and CDR2 FNYEAQ (reference sequence). The CDR3 is made up of 14 amino acids. V was clipped by 1 base and J by 0 bases, with 6 bases between them. The CDR3 is CASSLDDYQETQYF. The CDR3 DNA reads TGTGCCAGCAGCTTAGATGACTACCAAGAGACCCAGTACTTC.

This rearrangement joins TRBV2 to TRBJ1-2; no reliable D call. Trimming stripped 5 bases from V and 3 bases from J, with 7 bases between. The CDR3 has 12 residues. Germline loops: CDR1 SNHLY, CDR2 FYNNEI. The CDR3 DNA is TGTGCCAGCAGTCCGCGGGACTATGGCTACACCTTC. Translated: CASSPRDYGYTF. The whole variable domain, remainder taken from reference TRBV2 and TRBJ1-2, is EPEVTQTPSHQVTQMGQEVILRCVPISNHLYFYWYRQILGQKVEFLVSFYNNEISEKSEIFDDQFSVERPDGSNFTLKIRSTKLEDSAMYFCASSPRDYGYTFGSGTRLTVV.

The rearrangement uses TRBV19 and TRBJ2-2, with 16 nucleotides matching TRBD2. This CDR3 region has 15 residues. Germline V gene data show CDR1 as LNHDA and CDR2 as SQIVND (reference sequence). V was pared by 8 bases and J by 6 bases, with 3 bases of the junction left unmatched. The CDR3 reads CASAGTSGGAGELFF. DNA for the CDR3: TGTGCCAGTGCTGGGACTAGCGGGGGGGCCGGGGAGCTGTTTTTT.

The chain links TRBV7-2 to TRBJ2-2, with 8 bases lining up with TRBD2. With 5 bases clipped from V and 6 bases from J, the junction kept 11 bases outside the gene matches. Germline-derived CDR1 and CDR2 are SGHTA and FQGNSA. This CDR3 is 16 amino acids long. The CDR3 is CASSPLGLAQAGELFF. The CDR3 bases are TGTGCCAGCAGCCCCCTAGGACTAGCTCAGGCCGGGGAGCTGTTTTTT.

V usage is TRBV19 and J usage is TRBJ2-1; D unresolved. V was clipped by 3 bases and J by 5 bases, with 8 bases between them. This CDR3 spans 13 amino acids. Germline CDR1 LNHDA, CDR2 SQIVND (reference sequence). CDR3: CASSIGLNNEQFF. The DNA of the CDR3 is TGTGCCAGTAGTATTGGCCTGAACAATGAGCAGTTCTTC.

There are a few counts of this clonotype. J is TRBJ1-1 and V is TRBV24-1, with D tentatively TRBD1 (6 bases). CDR1 and CDR2 (germline): KGHDR, SFDVKD. The V and J ends lost 5 bases and 0 bases respectively, with 12 bases between them. This CDR3 has 15 amino acids. CDR3 DNA: TGTGCCACCAGTGGGGTGGGGGGGCTGAACACTGAAGCTTTCTTT. It translates to CATSGVGGLNTEAFF.

This clonotype appeared a few times. The chain couples TRBV2 to TRBJ1-2; a possible D gene is TRBD1 (5 bases). CDR3 length equals 12 residues. V lost 8 bases and J 5 bases, leaving 12 bases between the germline ends. Germline values: CDR1 SNHLY, CDR2 FYNNEI. The CDR3 DNA follows: TGTGCCAGCGGGGGTGAAGGGTATGGCTACACCTTC. Encoded protein: CASGGEGYGYTF.

The rearrangement uses TRBV7-9 and TRBJ2-7; D is undetermined. This CDR3 comprises 13 residues. Germline CDR1 reads SEHNR; CDR2 reads FQNEAQ (reference sequence). Trimming removed 5 bases at V and 3 bases at J, with 11 bases between. The DNA of the CDR3 is TGTGCCAGCAGCCAAGGACGGTACTACGAGCAGTACTTC. As protein: CASSQGRYYEQYF.

This clonotype was seen more than once but under ten times. The gene calls are TRBV20-1 and TRBJ2-5; D is possibly TRBD2 (5 bases). The V and J ends lost 6 bases and 6 bases respectively, with 14 bases between them. Germline CDR1 DFQATT, CDR2 SNEGSKA (reference sequence). The CDR3 covers 12 residues. CDR3: CSAVRGMKTQYF. In DNA form, the CDR3 reads TGCAGTGCCGTCCGAGGGATGAAGACCCAGTACTTC.

This clonotype was seen a few times. The chain is built from TRBV19 and TRBJ2-7; TRBD1 is a possible D gene (5 bases). The CDR3 has 16 amino acids. Trimming left V 3 bases short and J 2 bases short, with 17 bases between. Per germline, CDR1 LNHDA and CDR2 SQIVND (reference sequence). CDR3 sequence (DNA): TGTGCCAGTAGTATGTTTCCGGACACGCCTACCTACGAGCAGTACTTC. Translated, it gives CASSMFPDTPTYEQYF.

CDR3 loop: CATDGGNQPQHF. DNA of the CDR3: TGTGCCACCGATGGCGGCAATCAGCCCCAGCATTTT. The genes are TRBV24-1 and TRBJ1-5; D is unresolved. Trimming took 9 bases from V and 2 from J, leaving 7 bases between them. Germline-derived CDR1 and CDR2 are KGHDR and SFDVKD. The CDR3 totals 12 residues.

The V call is TRBV18, the J call TRBJ1-2; tentative D call: TRBD1 (5 bases). CDR1 and CDR2 from the germline V gene are KGHSH and LQKENI. V gave up 0 bases and J gave up 2 bases, with 10 bases separating them. The CDR3 has 15 amino acids. The CDR3 nucleotides are TGTGCCAGCTCACCACCGGGTTCAGGGAACTATGGCTACACCTTC. Protein: CASSPPGSGNYGYTF.

V is TRBV6-1 and J is TRBJ1-2; a weak D match, TRBD1 (6 bases). V lost 7 bases, J lost 5 bases, and 20 bases lay in between. Germline CDR1 MNHNS, CDR2 SASEGT. The CDR3 has 15 residues. CDR3 sequence (DNA): TGTGCCAGCACCAAGGGGGTGGGGGCAAAGTATGGCTACACCTTC. Translated, it gives CASTKGVGAKYGYTF.

CDR3 in amino acids: CASSSPGAPQHF. CDR3 in DNA: TGTGCCAGCAGCTCTCCGGGGGCGCCCCAGCATTTT. V and J are TRBV7-2 and TRBJ1-5, with a weak D call TRBD1 (6 bases). V lost 4 bases to trimming and J lost 9 bases, with 10 bases between them. The CDR3 extends over 12 amino acids. The germline V gene has CDR1 SGHTA and CDR2 FQGNSA.

This chain joins TRBV6-5 and TRBJ1-6; perhaps TRBD1 as D (5 bases). Trimming took 3 bases from V and 7 from J, leaving 7 bases between them. The germline V gene encodes CDR1 MNHEY and CDR2 SVGAGI. CDR3 length: 13 amino acids. The CDR3 DNA reads TGTGCCAGCAGTTATAGGGGCAATTCACCCCTCCACTTT. As protein: CASSYRGNSPLHF.